This T cell receptor (beta chain) is from a study of response to subunit inactivated influenza vaccine. In TCRdb, the RT-PCR reads were re-called with MiXCR into one record per CDR3 protein. This table has about 570,000 distinct CDR3 sequences, approximately 12% appearing once. Turning to this clonotype: Its specificity is unknown.

Whole-study results and caveats: Researchers suggested that each seasonal influenza vaccination recruits few new T cells.

Per the germline V gene, CDR1 is SGHKS and CDR2 is YYEKEE (reference sequence). Trimming cost V 3 bases and J 0 bases, with 13 bases left between them. This CDR3 has 15 residues. This rearrangement joins TRBV5-5 to TRBJ2-7; D is uncertain. This sequence originates from a man in his forties or fifties who received an inactivated influenza vaccine. The specimen was PBMCs from blood, collected on the day of vaccination. The CDR3 DNA is TGTGCCAGCAGCTGGCTAGGGCAGAGCTCCTACGAGCAGTACTTC. Its protein is CASSWLGQSSYEQYF.